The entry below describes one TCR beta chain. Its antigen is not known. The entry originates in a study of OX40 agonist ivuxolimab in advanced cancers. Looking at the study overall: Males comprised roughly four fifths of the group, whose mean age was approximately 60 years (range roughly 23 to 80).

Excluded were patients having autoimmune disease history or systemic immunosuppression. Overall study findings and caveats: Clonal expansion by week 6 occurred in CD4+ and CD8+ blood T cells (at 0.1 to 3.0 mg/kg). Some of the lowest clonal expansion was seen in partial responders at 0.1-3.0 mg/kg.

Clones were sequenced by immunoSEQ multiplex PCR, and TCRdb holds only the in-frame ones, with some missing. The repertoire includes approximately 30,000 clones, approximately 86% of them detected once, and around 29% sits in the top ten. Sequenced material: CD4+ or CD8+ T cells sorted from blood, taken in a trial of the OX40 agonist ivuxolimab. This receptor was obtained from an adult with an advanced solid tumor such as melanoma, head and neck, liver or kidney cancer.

The CDR3 region is CASSRGYEQYF. The CDR3 DNA reads as TGTGCCAGCAGCCGGGGGTACGAGCAGTACTTC. The chain joins TRBV28 to TRBJ2-7; maybe TRBD2 (6 bases). Germline V gene sequence: CDR1 MDHEN, CDR2 SYDVKM. The CDR3 totals 11 residues. V gave up 6 bases and J gave up 4 bases, with 7 bases separating them.